The entry below describes one T cell receptor beta chain. Its target is unknown. Semi-nested PCR with Nested Universal Primer A followed constant-region reverse priming of full-length variable regions. TCRdb itself ran the 5' RACE reads through MiXCR, one entry per CDR3 protein. The sample records 45,000 to 70,000 distinct CDR3 sequences, 28% being singletons. Memory CD4+ cells were defined as CD4+CD45RO+CD25-. General study points: In terms of TCR gene usage, tumor memory CD4+ T cells clustered together with blood and lymph node memory CD4+ cells, as well as with lymph node naive CD4+ cells.

CDR1 SEHNR and CDR2 FQNEAQ come from the germline V gene (reference sequence). Losses at the gene ends were 4 bases for V and 3 bases for J; bases not matched to a gene: 4. The CDR3 has 14 residues. The chain employs TRBV7-9 and TRBJ2-5, with 8 bases fitting TRBD1. The sample was tumor-infiltrating memory CD4+ T cells sorted from the breast tumor. Subset described: memory CD4+ T cells, CD4+CD45RO+CD25-. The source of this sequence is a female donor with breast cancer. CDR3 sequence: CASSSRQGKETQYF. CDR3 nucleotides: TGTGCCAGCAGCTCCCGACAGGGGAAAGAGACCCAGTACTTC.